The rows below give T cell receptor beta chains drawn from one sample of a study of blood T cell repertoires in COVID-19. Using immunoSEQ multiplex PCR, the repertoire was profiled, and TCRdb retains in-frame clones only, with some absent. The sample lists 300,000 to 400,000 clones; around 87% were seen once. The specimen sequenced was peripheral blood. All receptors derive from a woman between 45 and 65 years old with active or convalescent COVID-19. Each CDR3 is given with its conserved first and last residue. Each record gives: D gene, J gene, V gene, clone size, CDR3 protein, CDR3 DNA. A D gene is named only where the DNA matches it firmly. Where a row states a size, it is once, few, many or the class of an expanded clone; other rows omit it.

-	TRBJ1-1	TRBV9	-	CASSVGPGGSTEAFF	TGTGCCAGCAGCGTAGGGCCGGGCGGGAGCACTGAAGCTTTCTTT
TRBD2	TRBJ2-7	TRBV15	-	CATSPPGLVGGYEQYF	TGTGCCACCAGCCCGCCCGGACTAGTAGGCGGCTACGAGCAGTACTTC
TRBD2	TRBJ2-4	TRBV3-1/TRBV3-2	-	CASSPPRLAGNIQYF	TGTGCCAGCAGCCCCCCAAGACTAGCGGGAAACATTCAGTACTTC
TRBD1	TRBJ1-4	TRBV13	-	CASSVGQVTNEKLFF	TGTGCCAGCAGCGTGGGACAGGTAACTAATGAAAAACTGTTTTTT
-	TRBJ2-5	TRBV5-1	-	CASSTSSGEETQYF	TGCGCCAGCAGCACCTCTTCCGGGGAAGAGACCCAGTACTTC
TRBD1	TRBJ1-2	TRBV13	-	CASSLGRGTGGADYGYTF	TGTGCCAGCAGCTTAGGCCGCGGGACAGGGGGCGCCGACTATGGCTACACCTTC
TRBD1	TRBJ1-2	TRBV18	-	CASSGQGHGYTF	TGTGCCAGCTCAGGACAGGGGCATGGCTACACCTTC
-	TRBJ2-7	TRBV7-2	-	CASSSQAGYEQYF	TGTGCCAGCAGCTCTCAGGCGGGTTACGAGCAGTACTTC
TRBD1	TRBJ1-4	TRBV6-1	few	CASSERDRGHEKLFF	TGTGCCAGCAGTGAACGGGACAGGGGGCATGAAAAACTGTTTTTT
-	TRBJ1-1	TRBV3-1/TRBV3-2	few	CASSQDSGRNTEAFF	TGTGCCAGCAGCCAAGACTCAGGGCGGAACACTGAAGCTTTCTTT
-	TRBJ2-7	TRBV7-2	-	CASSLARFSSRDEQYF	TGTGCCAGCAGCTTAGCGCGCTTTAGCAGCAGGGACGAGCAGTACTTC
TRBD1	TRBJ2-7	TRBV27	-	CASSRTGKPYEQYF	TGTGCCAGCAGTCGGACAGGGAAACCCTACGAGCAGTACTTC
-	TRBJ1-1	TRBV10-3	-	CAISGGQGDTEAFF	TGTGCCATCAGTGGAGGACAAGGCGACACTGAAGCTTTCTTT
-	TRBJ1-3	TRBV28	once	CASRTGLNTIYF	TGTGCCAGCAGGACAGGATTAAACACCATATATTTT
TRBD1	TRBJ2-4	TRBV7-3	-	CASSSGQKNIQYF	TGTGCCAGCAGCTCGGGACAGAAAAACATTCAGTACTTC
TRBD1	TRBJ2-7	TRBV11-2	-	CASSLGTGTWEYF	TGTGCCAGCAGCTTAGGGACAGGTACCTGGGAGTACTTC
TRBD1	TRBJ1-1	TRBV6-8	-	CASSYQQGEGNAEAFF	TGTGCCAGCAGTTATCAACAGGGGGAGGGGAACGCTGAAGCTTTCTTT
-	TRBJ1-1	TRBV14	-	CASSNTRSEAFF	TGTGCCAGCAGCAATACAAGATCTGAAGCTTTCTTT
TRBD2	TRBJ2-1	TRBV7-9	-	CASSLAPTSGTVIF	TGTGCCAGCAGCTTAGCTCCGACTAGCGGGACTGTTATCTTC
TRBD1	TRBJ1-6	TRBV20-1	-	CSASPWGTGVGSSPLHF	TGCAGTGCTAGTCCATGGGGCACAGGGGTGGGGAGCTCACCCCTCCACTTT
TRBD1	TRBJ1-1	TRBV28	-	CASNRRLTGGMNTEAFF	TGTGCCAGCAACAGGAGGTTGACAGGGGGTATGAACACTGAAGCTTTCTTT
TRBD1	TRBJ1-4	TRBV11-1	-	CASNNRGDEKLFF	TGTGCCTCAAACAACAGGGGTGATGAAAAACTGTTTTTT
-	TRBJ2-7	TRBV3-1/TRBV3-2	-	CASSSTYEQYF	TGTGCCAGCAGCTCTACTTACGAGCAGTACTTC
TRBD2	TRBJ2-7	TRBV3-1/TRBV3-2	-	CASSPGTSGYEQYF	TGTGCCAGCAGCCCGGGGACTAGCGGGTACGAGCAGTACTTC
-	TRBJ1-1	TRBV6-2/TRBV6-3	-	CASSPNRGEAFF	TGTGCCAGCAGTCCCAATAGGGGTGAAGCTTTCTTT
TRBD1	TRBJ1-3	TRBV30	-	CAWRSTGVHQKAGNTIYF	TGTGCCTGGAGGTCGACAGGGGTTCATCAGAAGGCTGGAAACACCATATATTTT
TRBD1	TRBJ1-1	TRBV4-1	-	CASSLTGENTEAFF	TGCGCCAGCAGTTTGACAGGGGAGAACACTGAAGCTTTCTTT
TRBD2	TRBJ2-1	TRBV9	-	CASSVGTSGTNEQFF	TGTGCCAGCAGCGTGGGGACTAGCGGGACAAATGAGCAGTTCTTC
-	TRBJ1-1	TRBV28	-	CASSLRNMNTEAFF	TGTGCCAGCAGCCTCAGGAACATGAACACTGAAGCTTTCTTT
-	TRBJ2-1	TRBV7-9	-	CASSLFGGEQFF	TGTGCCAGCAGCTTATTTGGCGGTGAGCAGTTCTTC
-	TRBJ1-4	TRBV6-1	-	CASSVQKSFAPNEKLFF	TGTGCCAGCAGTGTACAGAAATCATTCGCGCCGAATGAAAAACTGTTTTTT
-	TRBJ2-3	TRBV11-2	-	CASKARLSTDTQYF	TGTGCCAGCAAGGCGCGGCTTTCCACAGATACGCAGTATTTT
TRBD1	TRBJ1-2	TRBV29-1	-	CSTPGTGYYGYTF	TGCAGCACGCCCGGGACAGGGTACTATGGCTACACCTTC
-	TRBJ1-1	TRBV4-2	few	CASSQTGRSRTEAFF	TGTGCCAGCAGCCAGACGGGTAGAAGTAGGACTGAAGCTTTCTTT
TRBD2	TRBJ2-3	TRBV30	-	CAWSPLRLAAISRDTDTQYF	TGTGCCTGGAGTCCTTTACGACTAGCGGCGATAAGCCGGGACACAGATACGCAGTATTTT
TRBD2	TRBJ2-7	TRBV28	-	CASSPGEGGPSYEQYF	TGTGCCAGCAGTCCGGGGGAGGGAGGACCTTCCTACGAGCAGTACTTC
TRBD1	TRBJ1-5	TRBV27	-	CASRPGQNNQPQHF	TGTGCCAGCAGACCGGGACAGAACAATCAGCCCCAGCATTTT
TRBD1	TRBJ1-5	TRBV10-3	-	CAISPGQGASQPQHF	TGTGCCATCAGCCCGGGACAGGGGGCATCTCAGCCCCAGCATTTT
-	TRBJ1-4	TRBV3-1/TRBV3-2	-	CASSQPQATNEKLFF	TGTGCCAGCAGCCAACCGCAGGCAACTAATGAAAAACTGTTTTTT
TRBD1	TRBJ1-4	TRBV18	-	CASSPGTATLTNEKLFF	TGTGCCAGCTCACCAGGGACAGCGACTCTAACTAATGAAAAACTGTTTTTT
TRBD1	TRBJ1-2	TRBV19	few	CASSKTTGYQNYGYTF	TGTGCCAGTAGCAAGACGACAGGGTACCAGAATTATGGCTACACCTTC
-	TRBJ1-1	TRBV15	-	CATSRDLANTEAFF	TGTGCCACCAGCAGAGATTTGGCTAACACTGAAGCTTTCTTT
TRBD1	TRBJ1-2	TRBV4-2	-	CASSQDSQGASYGYTF	TGTGCCAGCAGCCAAGATTCACAGGGGGCTAGCTATGGCTACACCTTC
TRBD1	TRBJ1-1	TRBV27	-	CASSPYRGQAEAFF	TGTGCCAGCAGTCCCTACAGGGGGCAGGCTGAAGCTTTCTTT
-	TRBJ1-1	TRBV29-1	-	CSVAGLMNTEAFF	TGCAGCGTTGCCGGACTTATGAACACTGAAGCTTTCTTT
-	TRBJ1-1	TRBV4-1	-	CASSQAWGHPIRAFF	TGCGCCAGCAGCCAAGCTTGGGGACACCCAATCCGAGCTTTCTTT
TRBD1	TRBJ1-1	TRBV6-4	-	CASRLTGQINTEAFF	TGTGCCAGCAGGTTGACAGGGCAAATAAACACTGAAGCTTTCTTT
-	TRBJ2-2	TRBV12-3/TRBV12-4	few	CASSYRVTGELFF	TGTGCCAGCAGTTACAGGGTCACCGGGGAGCTGTTTTTT